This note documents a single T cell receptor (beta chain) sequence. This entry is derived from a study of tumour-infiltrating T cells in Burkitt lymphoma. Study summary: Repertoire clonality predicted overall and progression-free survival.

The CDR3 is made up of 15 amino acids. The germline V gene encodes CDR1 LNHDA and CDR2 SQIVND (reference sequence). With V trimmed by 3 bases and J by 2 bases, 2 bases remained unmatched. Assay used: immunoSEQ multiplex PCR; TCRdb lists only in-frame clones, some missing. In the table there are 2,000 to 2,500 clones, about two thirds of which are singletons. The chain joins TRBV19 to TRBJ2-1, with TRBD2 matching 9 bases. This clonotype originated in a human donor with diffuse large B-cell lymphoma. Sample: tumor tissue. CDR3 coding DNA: TGTGCCAGTAGTATCGCTAGCGGGACCTACAATGAGCAGTTCTTC. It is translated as CASSIASGTYNEQFF.